The rows below give T cell receptor beta chains drawn from one sample of a study of early T cells in non-severe SARS-CoV-2 infection. TCRdb called the 5' RACE reads again in MiXCR, with one record for every CDR3 protein. Here the sample spans roughly 70,000 distinct CDR3 sequences, about 13% being singletons. Specimen: whole blood. These receptors were collected from an adult who was a healthcare worker with PCR-confirmed SARS-CoV-2 infection or an uninfected control (not recorded which). Both conserved end residues are part of each CDR3. The order of the fields is clone size, J gene, V gene, D gene, CDR3 protein, CDR3 DNA. A D gene is named only where the DNA matches it firmly. Some rows have no size entry. The others give once, few or many, or a class for an expanded clone.

>many|TRBJ2-5|TRBV11-1|TRBD2
CTSSRWTSGIYQETQYF
TGTACCAGCAGCCGATGGACTAGCGGAATATACCAAGAGACCCAGTACTTC
>-|TRBJ1-6|TRBV7-2|TRBD1
CASRLTGEGSPLHF
TGTGCCAGCCGCCTTACAGGGGAGGGATCACCCCTCCACTTT
>many|TRBJ2-2|TRBV6-5|TRBD1
CASSSHRGLGGELFF
TGTGCCAGCAGTTCCCACAGGGGATTGGGCGGGGAGCTGTTTTTT
>many|TRBJ2-5|TRBV5-1|TRBD1
CASSTPTGTAQETQYF
TGCGCCAGCAGCACACCTACGGGGACAGCGCAAGAGACCCAGTACTTC
>-|TRBJ2-7|TRBV18|-
CASSPLGNEQYF
TGTGCCAGCTCACCCTTGGGGAACGAGCAGTACTTC
>-|TRBJ2-1|TRBV7-3|-
CASSPGGGSGQFF
TGTGCCAGCAGCCCTGGAGGGGGGTCTGGGCAGTTCTTC
>many|TRBJ2-7|TRBV5-1|TRBD2
CASSSRTGGSYEQYF
TGCGCCAGCAGCTCCAGAACGGGAGGCTCCTACGAGCAGTACTTC
>-|TRBJ2-5|TRBV7-9|-
CASSLKDQTYQETQYF
TGTGCCAGCAGCTTAAAGGACCAGACGTACCAAGAGACCCAGTACTTC
>many|TRBJ2-5|TRBV6-1|TRBD2
CASRASGGSATQYF
TGTGCCAGCAGGGCTAGCGGGGGTTCTGCGACCCAGTACTTC
>many|TRBJ2-1|TRBV29-1|-
CSVGSSPSGNEQFF
TGCAGCGTTGGTTCTAGTCCTTCGGGGAATGAGCAGTTCTTC
>many|TRBJ2-7|TRBV7-9|-
CASSLERTDGQYF
TGTGCCAGCAGCTTAGAGAGAACCGATGGGCAGTACTTC
>many|TRBJ2-3|TRBV7-8|TRBD2
CASSLAQTGGPGDTQYF
TGTGCCAGCAGCTTAGCGCAAACGGGGGGGCCAGGTGATACGCAGTATTTT
>many|TRBJ1-2|TRBV18|-
CASSRDSNYGYTF
TGTGCCAGCTCACGGGACTCAAACTATGGCTACACCTTC
>many|TRBJ2-2|TRBV5-1|-
CASSFGATGELFF
TGCGCCAGCAGCTTTGGAGCCACCGGGGAGCTGTTTTTT
>few|TRBJ1-2|TRBV19|-
CASTSVNYGYTF
TGTGCCAGTACGTCCGTTAACTATGGCTACACCTTC
>few|TRBJ2-3|TRBV5-1|TRBD2
CASSSLGLAVTDTQYF
TGCGCCAGCAGCTCTCTGGGACTAGCGGTCACAGATACGCAGTATTTT
>many|TRBJ1-5|TRBV7-9|TRBD1
CASSDRGNQPQHF
TGTGCCAGCTCGGACAGGGGAAATCAGCCCCAGCATTTT
>few|TRBJ2-1|TRBV19|TRBD2
CASSMLGLARNEQFF
TGTGCCAGTAGTATGTTGGGACTAGCCCGTAATGAGCAGTTCTTC
>many|TRBJ2-1|TRBV6-2/TRBV6-3|-
CASSPRPGPVFKINNEQFF
TGTGCCAGCAGCCCTCGTCCGGGACCCGTCTTTAAGATTAACAATGAGCAGTTCTTC
>-|TRBJ1-1|TRBV6-6|-
CASSYSNVVLF
TGTGCCAGCAGTTACTCGAATGTCGTACTTTTT
>-|TRBJ2-2|TRBV7-2|TRBD1
CASSRDRATGELFF
TGTGCCAGCAGCAGGGACAGGGCCACCGGGGAGCTGTTTTTT
>-|TRBJ2-1|TRBV29-1|-
CSVGYNEQFF
TGCAGCGTTGGGTACAATGAGCAGTTCTTC
>-|TRBJ2-2|TRBV24-1|-
CATSDRGPVPTGELFF
TGTGCCACCAGTGATCGGGGACCCGTTCCCACCGGGGAGCTGTTTTTT
>many|TRBJ1-2|TRBV7-8|TRBD1
CASSLDLGGQGIDYGYTF
TGTGCCAGCAGCTTAGATTTAGGGGGACAGGGGATAGACTATGGCTACACCTTC
>many|TRBJ2-1|TRBV5-1|TRBD2
CASSLASSGGAGEQFF
TGCGCCAGCAGCTTGGCTTCTAGCGGGGGGGCCGGTGAGCAGTTCTTC
>few|TRBJ1-1|TRBV7-2|-
CASSLWGNAEAFF
TGTGCCAGCAGCTTATGGGGTAACGCTGAAGCTTTCTTT
>many|TRBJ2-3|TRBV4-2|TRBD2
CASSQDITGGGTDTQYF
TGTGCCAGCAGCCAAGATATAACGGGGGGAGGCACAGATACGCAGTATTTT
>few|TRBJ2-1|TRBV19|TRBD2
CASSPRTSGRGSWDEQFF
TGTGCCAGTAGCCCTAGGACTAGCGGGAGAGGTAGCTGGGATGAGCAGTTCTTC